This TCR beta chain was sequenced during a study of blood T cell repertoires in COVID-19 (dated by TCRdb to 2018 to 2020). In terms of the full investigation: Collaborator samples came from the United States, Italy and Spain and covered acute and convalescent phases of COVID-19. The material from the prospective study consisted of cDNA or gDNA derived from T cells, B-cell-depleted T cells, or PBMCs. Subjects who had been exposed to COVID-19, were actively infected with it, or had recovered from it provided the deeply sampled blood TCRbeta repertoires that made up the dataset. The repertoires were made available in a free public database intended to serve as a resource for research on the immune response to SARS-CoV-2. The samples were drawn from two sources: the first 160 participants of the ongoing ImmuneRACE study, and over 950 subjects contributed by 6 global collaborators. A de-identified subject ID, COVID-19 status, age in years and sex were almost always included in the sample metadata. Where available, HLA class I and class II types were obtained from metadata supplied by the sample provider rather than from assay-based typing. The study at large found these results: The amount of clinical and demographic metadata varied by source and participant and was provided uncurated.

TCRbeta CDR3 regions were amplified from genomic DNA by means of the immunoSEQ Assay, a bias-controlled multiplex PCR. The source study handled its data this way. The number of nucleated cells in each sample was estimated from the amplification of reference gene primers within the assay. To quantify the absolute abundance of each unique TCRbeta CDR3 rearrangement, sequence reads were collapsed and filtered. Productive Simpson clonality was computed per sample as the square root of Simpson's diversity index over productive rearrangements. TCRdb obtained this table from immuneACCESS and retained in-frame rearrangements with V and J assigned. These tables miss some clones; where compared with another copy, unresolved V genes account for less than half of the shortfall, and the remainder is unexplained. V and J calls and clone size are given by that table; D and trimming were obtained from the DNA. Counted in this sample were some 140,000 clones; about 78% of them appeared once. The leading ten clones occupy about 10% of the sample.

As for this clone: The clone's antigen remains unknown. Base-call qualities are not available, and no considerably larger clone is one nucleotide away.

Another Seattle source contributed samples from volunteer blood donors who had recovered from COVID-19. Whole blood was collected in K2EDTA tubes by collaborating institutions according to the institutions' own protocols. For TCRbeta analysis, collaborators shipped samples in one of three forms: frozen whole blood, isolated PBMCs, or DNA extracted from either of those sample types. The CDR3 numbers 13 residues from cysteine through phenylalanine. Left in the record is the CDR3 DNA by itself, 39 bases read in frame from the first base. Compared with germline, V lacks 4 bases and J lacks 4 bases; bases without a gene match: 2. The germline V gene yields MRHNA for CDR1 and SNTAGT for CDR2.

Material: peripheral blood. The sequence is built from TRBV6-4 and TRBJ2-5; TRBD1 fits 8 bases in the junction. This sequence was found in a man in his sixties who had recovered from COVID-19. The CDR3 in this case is CASSVGQGETQYF. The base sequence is TGTGCCAGCAGTGTCGGACAGGGAGAGACCCAGTACTTC.